This T cell receptor beta chain was sequenced during a study of OX40 agonist ivuxolimab in advanced cancers. Notes on the research overall: The costimulatory receptor OX40 (CD134) was targeted by ivuxolimab, a fully human IgG2 agonistic monoclonal antibody. Intravenous ivuxolimab was administered to patients every 2 weeks at six dose levels: 0.01, 0.1, 0.3, 1.5, 3 and 10 mg/kg. Of the approximately 54 dose-escalation patients, hepatocellular carcinoma was present in around 19, melanoma in around 15, renal cell carcinoma in 9 and head and neck cancer in 9. In the dose-escalation cohort, 65% to 85% of patients were male, and the mean age was roughly 60 years with a range of roughly 20 to 85. Prior anti-PD-1, anti-PD-L1 or anti-CTLA-4 therapy was permitted, and checkpoint inhibitors had been received by roughly 42% of dose-escalation patients. Partial responses were achieved by three dose-escalation patients, of whom one had hepatocellular carcinoma and two had cutaneous melanoma. Peripheral TCRbeta sequencing was intended to test whether TCR sequence diversity was altered and clonal T-cell expansion was caused by ivuxolimab. The monotherapy dose-escalation portion (N of about 52 patients) of the phase I ivuxolimab trial is reported in the paper. General findings and caveats noted by the study authors: On average, CD8+ T cells showed more expanded clones than CD4+ T cells after ivuxolimab. In partial responders in the 0.1-3.0 mg/kg groups, normalized peripheral clonal expansion was found to be among the lowest, especially among CD8+ T cells. Low levels of normalized T-cell clonal expansion were also shown by some nonresponding patients. The antigen specificity of the clonally expanded peripheral T cells was not determined. At doses of 0.1 to 3.0 mg/kg, clonal expansion of both CD4+ and CD8+ T cells in blood was seen between baseline and week 6.

Worth noting for this clone: Its target antigen remains unknown. No much larger clone is present one base from it, and per-base qualities are unavailable.

For sequencing of the TCRbeta CDR3 region, genomic DNA was extracted from the sorted cells. The immunoSEQ Assay was used to sequence the TCRbeta CDR3 regions. TCRdb took this table from immuneACCESS and kept in-frame rearrangements with V and J called. Such tables lack part of the clones; where checked against another copy, unresolved V genes explain under half of the gap, and the rest is unexplained. The sample yields roughly 90,000 clones; about 90% were counted once. The ten largest clones capture 8.7% of the sample. The trial excluded patients who had a history of autoimmune disease or who were on systemic immunosuppression. Peripheral blood for TCR sequencing was collected from all dose cohorts at baseline, on cycle 4 day 1, and on cycle 7 day 1. Samples came from an open-label, multicenter, first-in-human phase I dose-escalation trial of ivuxolimab. Adults with locally advanced or metastatic head and neck squamous cell, hepatocellular, melanoma or renal cell carcinoma were enrolled in the trial. Before TCR sequencing, CD4+ T cells and CD8+ T cells from peripheral blood were sorted into separate populations.

The TCR originated in an adult with an advanced solid tumor such as melanoma, head and neck, liver or kidney cancer. Sequenced material: CD4+ or CD8+ T cells sorted from blood, taken in a trial of the OX40 agonist ivuxolimab.

The nucleotides read TGCGCCAGCAGCCAAGGAGGACTAGCGGGAGCCGCCTACGAGCAGTACTTC. Protein translation: CASSQGGLAGAAYEQYF. This sequence uses TRBV4-1 and TRBJ2-7; 13 junctional bases match TRBD2. The CDR3 goes from the cysteine to the phenylalanine over 17 residues. Just the 51-base CDR3 DNA is kept, in frame starting at base 1. V is cut back by 1 base and J by 2 bases, with 5 bases in the junction unmatched. Reading the germline V gene gives CDR1 MGHRA and CDR2 YSYEKL.